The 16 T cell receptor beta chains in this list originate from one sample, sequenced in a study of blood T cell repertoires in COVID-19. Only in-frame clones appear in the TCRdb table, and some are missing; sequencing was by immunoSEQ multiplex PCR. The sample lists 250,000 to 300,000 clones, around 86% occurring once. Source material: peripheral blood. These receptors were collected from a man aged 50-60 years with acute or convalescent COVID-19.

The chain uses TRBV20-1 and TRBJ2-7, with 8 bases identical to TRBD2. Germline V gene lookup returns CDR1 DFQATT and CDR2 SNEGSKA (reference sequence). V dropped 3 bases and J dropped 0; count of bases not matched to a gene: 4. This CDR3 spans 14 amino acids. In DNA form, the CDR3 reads TGCAGTGCTAGTCCGGGGGGGTCCTCCTACGAGCAGTACTTC. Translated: CSASPGGSSYEQYF.

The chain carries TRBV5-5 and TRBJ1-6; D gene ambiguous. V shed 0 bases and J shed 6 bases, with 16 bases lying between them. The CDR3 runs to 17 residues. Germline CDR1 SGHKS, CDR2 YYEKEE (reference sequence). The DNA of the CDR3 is TGTGCCAGCAGCTTGGGGGAGTATGTGACACTTAATTCACCCCTCCACTTT. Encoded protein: CASSLGEYVTLNSPLHF.

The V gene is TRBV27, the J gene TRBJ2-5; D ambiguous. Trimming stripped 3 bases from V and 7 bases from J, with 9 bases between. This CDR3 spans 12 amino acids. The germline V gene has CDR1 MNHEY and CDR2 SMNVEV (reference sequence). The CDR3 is CASSLPRGTQYF. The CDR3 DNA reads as TGTGCCAGCAGTTTGCCCCGAGGGACCCAGTACTTC.

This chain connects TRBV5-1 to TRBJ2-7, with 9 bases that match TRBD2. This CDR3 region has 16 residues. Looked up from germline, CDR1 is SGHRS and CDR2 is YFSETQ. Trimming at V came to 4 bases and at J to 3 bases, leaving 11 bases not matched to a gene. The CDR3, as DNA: TGCGCCAGCAGCCCCGGGGCTAGCGGGGCTGGCTACGAGCAGTACTTC. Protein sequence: CASSPGASGAGYEQYF.

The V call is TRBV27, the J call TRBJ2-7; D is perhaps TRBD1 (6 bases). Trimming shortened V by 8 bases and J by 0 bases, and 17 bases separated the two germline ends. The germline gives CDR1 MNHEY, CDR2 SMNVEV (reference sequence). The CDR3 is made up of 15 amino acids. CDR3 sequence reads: CASRTVLRRSYEQYF. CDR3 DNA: TGTGCCAGCCGGACAGTTTTGCGCCGCTCCTACGAGCAGTACTTC.

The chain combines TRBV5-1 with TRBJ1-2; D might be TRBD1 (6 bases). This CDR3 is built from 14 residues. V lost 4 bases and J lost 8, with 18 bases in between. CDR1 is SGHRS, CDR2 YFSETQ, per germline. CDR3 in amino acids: CASSRSAGAWGYTF. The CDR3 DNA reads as TGCGCCAGCAGCCGCTCCGCGGGGGCGTGGGGCTACACCTTC. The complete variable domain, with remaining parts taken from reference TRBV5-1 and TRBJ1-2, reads KAGVTQTPRYLIKTRGQQVTLSCSPISGHRSVSWYQQTPGQGLQFLFEYFSETQRNKGNFPGRFSGRQFSNSRSEMNVSTLELGDSALYLCASSRSAGAWGYTFGSGTRLTVV.

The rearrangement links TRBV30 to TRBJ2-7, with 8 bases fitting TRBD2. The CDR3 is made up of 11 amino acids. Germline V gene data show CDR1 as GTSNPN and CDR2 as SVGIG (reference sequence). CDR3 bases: TGTGGGACTAGCTCAGCCTACGAGCAGTACTTC. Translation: CGTSSAYEQYF. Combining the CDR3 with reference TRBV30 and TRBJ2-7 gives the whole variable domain SQTIHQWPATLVQPVGSPLSLECTVEGTSNPNLYWYRQAAGRGLQLLFYSVGIGQISSEVPQNLSASRPQDRQFILSSKKLLLSDSGFYLCGTSSAYEQYFGPGTRLTVT.

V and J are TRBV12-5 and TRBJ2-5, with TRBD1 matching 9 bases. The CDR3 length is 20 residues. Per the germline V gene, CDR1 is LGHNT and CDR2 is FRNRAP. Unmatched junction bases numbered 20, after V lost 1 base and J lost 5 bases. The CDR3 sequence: CASGLAMTGTGSSWAETQYF. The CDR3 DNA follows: TGTGCTAGTGGTTTGGCGATGACCGGGACAGGGAGCTCCTGGGCGGAGACCCAGTACTTC. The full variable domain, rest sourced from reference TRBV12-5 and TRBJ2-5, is DARVTQTPRHKVTEMGQEVTMRCQPILGHNTVFWYRQTMMQGLELLAYFRNRAPLDDSGMPKDRFSAEMPDATLATLKIQPSEPRDSAVYFCASGLAMTGTGSSWAETQYFGPGTRLLVL.

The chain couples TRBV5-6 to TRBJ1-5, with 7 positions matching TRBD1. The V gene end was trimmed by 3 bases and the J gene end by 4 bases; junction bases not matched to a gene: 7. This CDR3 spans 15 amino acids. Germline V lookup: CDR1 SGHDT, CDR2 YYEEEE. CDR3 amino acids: CASSWMGDRNQPQHF. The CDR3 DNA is TGTGCCAGCAGCTGGATGGGGGACAGAAATCAGCCCCAGCATTTT.

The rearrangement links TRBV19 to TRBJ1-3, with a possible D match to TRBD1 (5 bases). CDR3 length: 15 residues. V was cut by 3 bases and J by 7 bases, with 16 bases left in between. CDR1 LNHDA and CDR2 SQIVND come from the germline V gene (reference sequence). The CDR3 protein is CASSIGGLPFNTIYF. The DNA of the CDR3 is TGTGCCAGTAGTATCGGGGGATTACCATTCAACACCATATATTTT.

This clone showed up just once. This CDR3 is CASSEPASGTSSDTQYF. The DNA for the CDR3 is TGTGCCAGCAGCGAGCCCGCTTCCGGGACTAGCTCCGATACGCAGTATTTT. The chain recombines TRBV9 with TRBJ2-3; 9 bases match TRBD2. The CDR3 contains 17 residues. Unmatched junction bases numbered 14, after V lost 3 bases and J lost 6 bases. Germline CDR1 reads SGDLS; CDR2 reads YYNGEE.

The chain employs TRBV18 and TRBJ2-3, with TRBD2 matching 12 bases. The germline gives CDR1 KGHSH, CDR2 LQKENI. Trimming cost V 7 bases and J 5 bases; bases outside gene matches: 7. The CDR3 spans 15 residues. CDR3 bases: TGTGCCAGCTGCAGGACTAGCGGGGTGGGAGATACGCAGTATTTT. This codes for CASCRTSGVGDTQYF.

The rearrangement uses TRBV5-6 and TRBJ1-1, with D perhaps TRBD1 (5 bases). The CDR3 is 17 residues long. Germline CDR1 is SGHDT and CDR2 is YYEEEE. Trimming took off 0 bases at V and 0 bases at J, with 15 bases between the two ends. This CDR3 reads CASSLGQAADMNTEAFF. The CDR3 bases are TGTGCCAGCAGCTTGGGGCAGGCGGCGGACATGAACACTGAAGCTTTCTTT.

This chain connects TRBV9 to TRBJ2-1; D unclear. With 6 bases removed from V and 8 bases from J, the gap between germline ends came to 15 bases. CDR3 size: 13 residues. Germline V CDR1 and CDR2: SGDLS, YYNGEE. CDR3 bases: TGTGCCAGCAACACAAGGAGAGCAGATGAGCAGTTCTTC. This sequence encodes CASNTRRADEQFF.

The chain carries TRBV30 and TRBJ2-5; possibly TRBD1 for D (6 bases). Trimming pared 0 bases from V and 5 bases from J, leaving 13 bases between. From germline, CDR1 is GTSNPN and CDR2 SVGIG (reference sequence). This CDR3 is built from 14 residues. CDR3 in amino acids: CAWSVQAGVETQYF. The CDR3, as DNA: TGTGCCTGGAGTGTACAGGCAGGGGTGGAGACCCAGTACTTC.

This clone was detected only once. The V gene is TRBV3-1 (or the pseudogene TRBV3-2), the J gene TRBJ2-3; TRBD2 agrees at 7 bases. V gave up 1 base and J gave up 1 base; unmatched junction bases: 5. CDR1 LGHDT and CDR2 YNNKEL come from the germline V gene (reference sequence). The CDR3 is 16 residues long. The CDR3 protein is CASSQVDRGGTDTQYF. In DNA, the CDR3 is TGTGCCAGCAGCCAAGTGGATCGGGGGGGCACAGATACGCAGTATTTT.